The clone carrying this T cell receptor beta chain was seen a handful of times. Its specificity is unknown. This sample was included in a study of response to subunit inactivated influenza vaccine. The study, taken as a whole, reports: Authors suggested few new T cells are recruited by each seasonal influenza vaccination.

There are 11 residues in the CDR3. The V end lost 8 bases, the J end lost 6 bases, and 10 bases lay between the germline ends. TCRdb fed the RT-PCR reads into MiXCR, producing one record per CDR3 protein. The sample records a few hundred thousand distinct CDR3 sequences, 20% to 25% being singletons. This TCR derives from a man aged 50-75 years who received an inactivated influenza vaccine. The sequenced sample was PBMCs from blood, obtained less than 22 months after vaccination. The chain is built from TRBV12-3 or TRBV12-4 and TRBJ1-2; D gene ambiguous. The CDR3 DNA follows: TGTGCCAGCCGAACAGCTGATGGCTACACCTTC. It specifies CASRTADGYTF.